Here is one T cell receptor beta chain with its context. Its antigen is not known. Generated by immunoSEQ multiplex PCR, the TCRdb table keeps only in-frame clones and is missing some. This repertoire shows 11,000 to 15,000 clones, 90% to 95% found once; its top ten account for roughly 0.7%. These data are taken from a study of graft-versus-host responses after intestinal transplantation. In the study overall: Each recipient received a multivisceral, liver-intestinal, or isolated intestinal graft. Among the recipients, all got anti-thymocyte globulin induction and then tacrolimus and steroids for 3 to 4 years. The study's findings and limits: Levels of circulating GvH clones at their peak were associated with early post-transplant HvG declines. GvH clones were found in recipient marrow; some appeared first in ileum or blood.

The CDR3 has 14 amino acids. The V gene's germline CDR1 is SEHNR and CDR2 FQNEAQ (reference sequence). Trimming took 5 bases from V and 4 from J, leaving 15 bases between them. The origin of this receptor is a human patient who received an intestinal transplant, so some T cells may come from the graft donor. The sample was PBMCs, taken 9 days after transplant. The chain employs TRBV7-9 and TRBJ2-7, with unresolved D. CDR3 DNA: TGTGCCAGCAGCCCAGACACCTTGGGATACGAGCAGTACTTC. This sequence encodes CASSPDTLGYEQYF.